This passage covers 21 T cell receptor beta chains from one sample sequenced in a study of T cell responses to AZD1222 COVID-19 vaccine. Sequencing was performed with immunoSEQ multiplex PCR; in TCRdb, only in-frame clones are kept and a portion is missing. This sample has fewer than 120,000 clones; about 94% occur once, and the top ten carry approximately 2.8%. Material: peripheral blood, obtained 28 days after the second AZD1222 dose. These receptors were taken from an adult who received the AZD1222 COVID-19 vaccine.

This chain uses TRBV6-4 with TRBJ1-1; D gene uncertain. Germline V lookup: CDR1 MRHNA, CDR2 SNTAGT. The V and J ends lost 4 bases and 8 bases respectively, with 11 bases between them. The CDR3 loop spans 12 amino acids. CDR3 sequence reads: CASSVSIREAFF. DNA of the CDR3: TGTGCCAGCAGTGTTAGTATCAGAGAAGCTTTCTTT.

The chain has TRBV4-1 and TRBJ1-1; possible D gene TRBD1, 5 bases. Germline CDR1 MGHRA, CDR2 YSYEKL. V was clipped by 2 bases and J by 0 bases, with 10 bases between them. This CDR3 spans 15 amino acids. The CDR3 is CASSQTGPVNTEAFF. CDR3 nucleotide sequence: TGCGCCAGCAGCCAAACGGGACCGGTGAACACTGAAGCTTTCTTT.

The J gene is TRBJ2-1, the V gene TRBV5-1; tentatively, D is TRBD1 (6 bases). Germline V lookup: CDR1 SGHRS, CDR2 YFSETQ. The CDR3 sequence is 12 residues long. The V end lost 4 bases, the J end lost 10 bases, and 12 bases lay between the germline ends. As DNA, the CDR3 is TGCGCCAGCAGCGCCGGACAGAGGGAGCAGTTCTTC. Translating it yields CASSAGQREQFF. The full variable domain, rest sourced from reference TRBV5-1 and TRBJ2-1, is KAGVTQTPRYLIKTRGQQVTLSCSPISGHRSVSWYQQTPGQGLQFLFEYFSETQRNKGNFPGRFSGRQFSNSRSEMNVSTLELGDSALYLCASSAGQREQFFGPGTRLTVL.

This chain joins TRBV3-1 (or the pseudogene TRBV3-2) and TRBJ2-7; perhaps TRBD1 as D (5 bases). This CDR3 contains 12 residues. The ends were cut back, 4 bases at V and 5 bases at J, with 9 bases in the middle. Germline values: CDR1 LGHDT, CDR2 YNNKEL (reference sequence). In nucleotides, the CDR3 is TGTGCCAGCAGCCTGACAGTTGACGAGCAGTACTTC. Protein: CASSLTVDEQYF.

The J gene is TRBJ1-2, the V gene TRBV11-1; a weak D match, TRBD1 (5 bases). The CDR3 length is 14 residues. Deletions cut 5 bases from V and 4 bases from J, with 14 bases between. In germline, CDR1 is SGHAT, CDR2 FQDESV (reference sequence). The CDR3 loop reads CASSRGQGGYGYTF. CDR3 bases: TGTGCCAGCAGCCGGGGTCAGGGAGGCTATGGCTACACCTTC.

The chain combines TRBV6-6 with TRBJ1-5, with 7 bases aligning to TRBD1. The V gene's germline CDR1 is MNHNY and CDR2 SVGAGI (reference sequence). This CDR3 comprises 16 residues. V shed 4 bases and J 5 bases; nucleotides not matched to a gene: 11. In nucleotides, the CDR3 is TGTGCCAGCAGTTTCCAACAGGGGACGGGGGATCAGCCCCAGCATTTT. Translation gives CASSFQQGTGDQPQHF.

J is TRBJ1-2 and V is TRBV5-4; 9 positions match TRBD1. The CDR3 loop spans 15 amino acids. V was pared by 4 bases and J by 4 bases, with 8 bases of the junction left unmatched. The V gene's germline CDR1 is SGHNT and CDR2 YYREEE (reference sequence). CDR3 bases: TGTGCCAGCAGCGTAAACAGGGGGCAGGGCTATGGCTACACCTTC. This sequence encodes CASSVNRGQGYGYTF.

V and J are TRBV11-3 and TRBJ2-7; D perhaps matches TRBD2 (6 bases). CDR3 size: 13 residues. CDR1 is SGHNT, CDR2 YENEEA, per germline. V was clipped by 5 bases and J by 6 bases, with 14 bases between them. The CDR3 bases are TGTGCCAGCAGCCCTGGGACTTCCCCCGAGCAGTACTTC. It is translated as CASSPGTSPEQYF.

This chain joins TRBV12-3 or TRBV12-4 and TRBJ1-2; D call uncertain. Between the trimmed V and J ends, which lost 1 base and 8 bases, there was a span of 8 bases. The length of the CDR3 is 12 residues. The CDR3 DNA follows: TGTGCCAGCAGTTTAGACCTTCTAGGCTACACCTTC. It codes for CASSLDLLGYTF.

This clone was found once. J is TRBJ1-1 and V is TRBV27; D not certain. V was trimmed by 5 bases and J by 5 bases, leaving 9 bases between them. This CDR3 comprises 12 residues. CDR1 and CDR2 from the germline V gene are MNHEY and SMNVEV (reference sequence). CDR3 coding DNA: TGTGCCAGCAGTCAATTAGGGACTGAAGCTTTCTTT. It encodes CASSQLGTEAFF.

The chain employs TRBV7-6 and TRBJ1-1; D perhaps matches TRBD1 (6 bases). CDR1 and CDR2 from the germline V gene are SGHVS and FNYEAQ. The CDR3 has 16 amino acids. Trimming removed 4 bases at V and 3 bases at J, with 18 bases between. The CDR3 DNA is TGTGCCAGCAGCTCAACGGTAGGATGGGGGCACACTGAAGCTTTCTTT. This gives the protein CASSSTVGWGHTEAFF.

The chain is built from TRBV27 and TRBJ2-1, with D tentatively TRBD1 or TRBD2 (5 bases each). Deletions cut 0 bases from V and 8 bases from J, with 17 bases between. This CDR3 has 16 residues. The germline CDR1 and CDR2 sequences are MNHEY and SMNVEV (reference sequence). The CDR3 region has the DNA TGTGCCAGCAGTTTATCTTCCCGAGGGACGCAGGATGAGCAGTTCTTC. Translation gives CASSLSSRGTQDEQFF.

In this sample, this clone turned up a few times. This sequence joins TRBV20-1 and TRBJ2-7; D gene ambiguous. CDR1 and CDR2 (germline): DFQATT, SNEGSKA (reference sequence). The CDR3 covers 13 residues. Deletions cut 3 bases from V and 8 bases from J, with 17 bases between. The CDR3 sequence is CSASRARGQKQYF. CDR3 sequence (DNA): TGCAGTGCTAGTCGGGCAAGAGGTCAAAAGCAGTACTTC.

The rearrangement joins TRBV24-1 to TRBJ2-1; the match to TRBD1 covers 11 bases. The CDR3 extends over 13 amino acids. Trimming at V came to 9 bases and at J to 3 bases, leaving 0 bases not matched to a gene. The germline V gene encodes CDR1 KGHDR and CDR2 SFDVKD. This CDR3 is CATGTGGYNEQFF. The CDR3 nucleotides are TGTGCCACCGGGACAGGGGGCTACAATGAGCAGTTCTTC.

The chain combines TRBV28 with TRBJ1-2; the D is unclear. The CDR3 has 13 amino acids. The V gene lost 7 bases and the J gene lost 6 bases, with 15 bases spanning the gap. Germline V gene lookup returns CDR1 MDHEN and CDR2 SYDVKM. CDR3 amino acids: CASKFPANNGYTF. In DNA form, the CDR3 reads TGTGCCAGCAAGTTTCCAGCCAATAATGGCTACACCTTC.

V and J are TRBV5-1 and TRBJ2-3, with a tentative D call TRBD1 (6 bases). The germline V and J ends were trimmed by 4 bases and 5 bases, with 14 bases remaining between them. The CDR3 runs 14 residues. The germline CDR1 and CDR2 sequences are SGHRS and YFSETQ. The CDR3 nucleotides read TGCGCCAGCAGCCCCTTATCAGGGGAAGATACGCAGTATTTT. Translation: CASSPLSGEDTQYF.

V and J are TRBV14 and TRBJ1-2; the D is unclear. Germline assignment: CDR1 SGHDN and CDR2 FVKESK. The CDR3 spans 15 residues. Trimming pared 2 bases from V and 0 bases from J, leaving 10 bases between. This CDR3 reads CASSQFTGTNYGYTF. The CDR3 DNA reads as TGTGCCAGCAGCCAATTCACGGGTACTAACTATGGCTACACCTTC.

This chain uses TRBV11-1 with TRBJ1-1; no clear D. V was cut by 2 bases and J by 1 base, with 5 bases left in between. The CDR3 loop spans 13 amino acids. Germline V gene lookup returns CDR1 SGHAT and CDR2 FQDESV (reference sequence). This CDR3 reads CASSLFQNTEAFF. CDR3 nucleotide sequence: TGTGCCAGCAGCTTATTCCAGAACACTGAAGCTTTCTTT. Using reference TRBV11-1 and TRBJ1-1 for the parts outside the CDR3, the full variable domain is EAEVAQSPRYKITEKSQAVAFWCDPISGHATLYWYRQILGQGPELLVQFQDESVVDDSQLPKDRFSAERLKGVDSTLKIQPAELGDSAMYLCASSLFQNTEAFFGQGTRLTVV.

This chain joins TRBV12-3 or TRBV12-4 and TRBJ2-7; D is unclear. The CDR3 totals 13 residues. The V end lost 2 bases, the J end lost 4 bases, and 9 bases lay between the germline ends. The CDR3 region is CASSLISRYEQYF. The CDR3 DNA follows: TGTGCCAGCAGTTTAATATCACGATACGAGCAGTACTTC.

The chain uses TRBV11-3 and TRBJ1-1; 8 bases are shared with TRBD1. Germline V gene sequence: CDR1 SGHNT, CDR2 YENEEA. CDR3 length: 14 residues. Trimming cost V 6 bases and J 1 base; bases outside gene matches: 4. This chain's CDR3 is CASRSGTGNTEAFF. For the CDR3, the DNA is TGTGCCAGCAGGTCCGGGACAGGGAACACTGAAGCTTTCTTT.

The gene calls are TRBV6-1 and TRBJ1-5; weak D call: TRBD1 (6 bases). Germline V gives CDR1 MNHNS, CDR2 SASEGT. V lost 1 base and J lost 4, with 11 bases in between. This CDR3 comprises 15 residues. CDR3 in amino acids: CASSEGAGENQPQHF. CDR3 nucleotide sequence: TGTGCCAGCAGTGAAGGGGCAGGGGAGAATCAGCCCCAGCATTTT.